These 10 T cell receptor beta chains originate from one sample sequenced in a study of cytomegalovirus exposure and HLA in healthy donors. The study ran its PCR with 60 Vbeta and 13 Jbeta primers. Using immunoSEQ multiplex PCR, the repertoire was profiled, and TCRdb retains in-frame clones only, with some absent. In the table there are roughly 68,000 clones, around 74% of which are singletons. Material for sequencing was PBMCs. Source of these receptors: a male donor in good health and CMV-seropositive.

This chain links TRBV30 with TRBJ2-1, with 13 bases matching TRBD2. J gave up 4 bases and V 0 bases, and 9 bases lay outside the gene matches. The germline V gene encodes CDR1 GTSNPN and CDR2 SVGIG (reference sequence). The CDR3 extends over 18 amino acids. The CDR3 sequence is CAWSVQGLAGVLYNEQFF. CDR3 DNA sequence: TGTGCCTGGAGTGTACAAGGACTAGCGGGGGTTCTGTACAATGAGCAGTTCTTC.

This clone came up once. The chain has TRBV19 and TRBJ1-3, with 8 bases matching TRBD1. The V gene's germline CDR1 is LNHDA and CDR2 SQIVND (reference sequence). V lost 6 bases to trimming and J lost 3 bases; unmatched junction nucleotides: 4. This CDR3 spans 14 amino acids. CDR3 bases: TGTGCCAGTAGGACAGGGGCTCTTGGAAACACCATATATTTT. Translated: CASRTGALGNTIYF.

V gene TRBV4-1 combines with J gene TRBJ1-2; 7 bases align to TRBD1. In germline, CDR1 is MGHRA, CDR2 YSYEKL. Trimming cost V 1 base and J 8 bases; bases outside gene matches: 7. The CDR3 is 14 residues long. This CDR3 reads CASSQVTRGYGYTF. CDR3 bases: TGCGCCAGCAGCCAAGTCACCAGGGGGTACGGCTACACCTTC.

The chain combines TRBV19 with TRBJ1-2; TRBD1 matches 7 bases. V lost 2 bases, J lost 8 bases, and 8 bases stayed unmatched. Germline V gives CDR1 LNHDA, CDR2 SQIVND (reference sequence). There are 14 residues in the CDR3. In nucleotides, the CDR3 is TGTGCCAGTAGTATAAAGGGGGCGCCCGGGGGCTACACCTTC. It specifies CASSIKGAPGGYTF. Variable domain in full (rest from reference TRBV19 and TRBJ1-2): DGGITQSPKYLFRKEGQNVTLSCEQNLNHDAMYWYRQDPGQGLRLIYYSQIVNDFQKGDIAEGYSVSREKKESFPLTVTSAQKNPTAFYLCASSIKGAPGGYTFGSGTRLTVV.

This chain links TRBV19 with TRBJ1-2; TRBD1 aligns across 7 bases. The CDR3 has 15 residues. The J segment lost 8 bases and the V segment lost 5 bases, leaving 14 bases of the junction unmatched. Per germline, CDR1 LNHDA and CDR2 SQIVND (reference sequence). CDR3 coding DNA: TGTGCCAGTAGTCCCATCTCCGACAGGGCCCACGGCTACACCTTC. Amino acid sequence: CASSPISDRAHGYTF.

The chain recombines TRBV27 with TRBJ1-1; 7 bases map to TRBD1. The junction had 10 bases not matched to a gene; V was cut back by 5 bases and J by 10 bases. This CDR3 contains 13 residues. Germline V gives CDR1 MNHEY, CDR2 SMNVEV (reference sequence). Here the CDR3 reads CASSPRTGPRAFF. CDR3 nucleotide sequence: TGTGCCAGCAGTCCCCGGACAGGCCCCAGAGCTTTCTTT.

This clone has a handful of counts. CDR3 coding DNA: TGTGCCATCAGCCTGGCAGGGGGCTCCTACGAGCAGTACTTC. Translated: CAISLAGGSYEQYF. The chain links TRBV10-3 to TRBJ2-7; 7 bases match TRBD1. This CDR3 contains 14 residues. V lost 6 bases and J lost 0; bases outside the gene matches: 5. Germline values: CDR1 ENHRY, CDR2 SYGVKD.

The chain carries TRBV11-2 and TRBJ2-1; D is possibly TRBD2 (6 bases). The CDR3 sequence is 15 residues long. Germline loops: CDR1 SGHAT, CDR2 FQNNGV. Trimming removed 5 bases from V and 4 bases from J, with 15 bases in between. The CDR3 DNA follows: TGTGCCAGCAGCAAAGACGGGACTCCTTACAATGAGCAGTTCTTC. Translation: CASSKDGTPYNEQFF.

V gene TRBV30 combines with J gene TRBJ2-5, with 10 bases matching TRBD2. CDR3 length: 14 amino acids. With V trimmed by 4 bases and J by 4 bases, 6 bases remained unmatched. Germline-derived CDR1 and CDR2 are GTSNPN and SVGIG (reference sequence). CDR3 bases: TGTGCCTGGACTAGCGGGGGATCATCAGAGACCCAGTACTTC. Translated, it gives CAWTSGGSSETQYF.

This chain uses TRBV5-5 with TRBJ2-1; TRBD2 matches at 9 bases. V was clipped by 4 bases and J by 9 bases; unmatched bases: 20. Germline-derived CDR1 and CDR2 are SGHKS and YYEKEE (reference sequence). The CDR3 sequence is 18 residues long. As DNA, the CDR3 is TGTGCCAGCAGCAGGGTCCAGCGGGGGGCACTTTCTCAGGGTGAGCAGTTCTTC. Translation: CASSRVQRGALSQGEQFF.